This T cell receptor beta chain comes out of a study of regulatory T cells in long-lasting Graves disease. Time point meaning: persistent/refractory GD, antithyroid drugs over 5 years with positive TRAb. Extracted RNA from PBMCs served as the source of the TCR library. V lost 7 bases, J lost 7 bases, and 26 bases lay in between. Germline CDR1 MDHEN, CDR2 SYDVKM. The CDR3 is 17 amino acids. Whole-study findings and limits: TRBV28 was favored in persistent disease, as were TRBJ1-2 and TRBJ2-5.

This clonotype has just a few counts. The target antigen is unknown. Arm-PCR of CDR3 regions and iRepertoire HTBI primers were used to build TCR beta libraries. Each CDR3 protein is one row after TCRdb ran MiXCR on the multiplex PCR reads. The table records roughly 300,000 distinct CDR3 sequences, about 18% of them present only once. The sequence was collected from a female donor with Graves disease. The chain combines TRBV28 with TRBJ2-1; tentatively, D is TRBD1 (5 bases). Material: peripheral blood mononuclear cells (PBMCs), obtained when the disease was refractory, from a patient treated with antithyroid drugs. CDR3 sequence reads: CASNAQFQGGFGNEQFF. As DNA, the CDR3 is TGTGCCAGCAACGCACAGTTTCAGGGTGGATTCGGGAATGAGCAGTTCTTC. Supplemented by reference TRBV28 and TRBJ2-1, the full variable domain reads DVKVTQSSRYLVKRTGEKVFLECVQDMDHENMFWYRQDPGLGLRLIYFSYDVKMKEKGDIPEGYSVSREKKERFSLILESASTNQTSMYLCASNAQFQGGFGNEQFFGPGTRLTVL.